Listed below are T cell receptor beta chains from one sample, sequenced in a study of Graves' ophthalmopathy and Graves' hyperthyroidism. TCRdb redid the calling of the multiplex PCR reads with MiXCR, one entry per CDR3 protein. This sample yields under 800,000 distinct CDR3 sequences, of which around a fifth are seen a single time; approximately 7% belongs to the top ten. Specimen: peripheral blood. Receptors were obtained from a woman aged 18-29 years with stable Graves' hyperthyroidism. Some clones in this sample may be carry-over from other donors' samples. The CDR3 runs from the conserved cysteine through the conserved F or W. Each record gives: clone size, D gene, J gene, V gene, CDR3 protein, CDR3 DNA. D genes are given only for firm matches. Size values are once, few and many counts, or a class for expanded clones, and some rows have none.

>many|NA|TRBJ2-2|TRBV9
CASSVRPNTGELFF
TGTGCCAGCAGCGTACGGCCGAACACCGGGGAGCTGTTTTTT
>many|NA|TRBJ2-5|TRBV2
CASSLHRFRETQYF
TGTGCCAGCAGTCTCCACAGGTTTCGGGAGACCCAGTACTTC
>many|TRBD1|TRBJ1-2|TRBV2
CASSEALTGASFGYTF
TGTGCCAGCAGTGAAGCGCTTACAGGGGCCTCCTTTGGCTACACCTTC
>many|NA|TRBJ2-7|TRBV6-5
CASSYSAGGGRGYEQYF
TGTGCCAGCAGTTACTCGGCAGGAGGGGGGCGAGGGTACGAGCAGTACTTC
>NA|NA|TRBJ2-7|TRBV28
CASSLWVTNSGLVWEQYF
TGTGCCAGCAGTTTATGGGTAACGAACTCGGGGCTCGTCTGGGAGCAGTACTTC
>many|TRBD1|TRBJ2-7|TRBV5-1
CASSSGEIGQGDYEQYF
TGCGCCAGCAGCTCAGGAGAAATAGGACAGGGAGACTACGAGCAGTACTTC
>many|NA|TRBJ2-2|TRBV11-3
CASSFGGDTGELFF
TGTGCCAGCAGCTTTGGGGGAGACACCGGGGAGCTGTTTTTT
>many|TRBD1|TRBJ1-5|TRBV6-2/TRBV6-3
CASSFDRGQGQPQHF
TGTGCCAGCAGTTTCGACAGGGGACAGGGACAGCCCCAGCATTTT
>NA|NA|TRBJ1-5|TRBV9
CASSVDSSQPQHF
TGTGCCAGCAGCGTAGACAGTTCGCAGCCCCAGCATTTT
>many|TRBD1|TRBJ1-1|TRBV19
CASSILDRENTEAFF
TGTGCCAGTAGTATCCTGGACAGGGAGAACACTGAAGCTTTCTTT
>NA|NA|TRBJ2-5|TRBV19
CASSISSSGETQYF
TGTGCCAGTAGTATTTCTAGTAGTGGAGAGACCCAGTACTTC
>many|TRBD1|TRBJ1-5|TRBV6-5
CASSHTGGSNQPQHF
TGTGCCAGCAGTCATACAGGGGGGAGCAATCAGCCCCAGCATTTT
>many|NA|TRBJ2-5|TRBV5-1
CASSITGTDKETQYF
TGCGCCAGCAGCATCACCGGGACGGACAAAGAGACCCAGTACTTC
>NA|NA|TRBJ2-5|TRBV10-3
CAISGSTSGETQYF
TGTGCCATCAGTGGGTCCACCTCCGGAGAGACCCAGTACTTC
>many|NA|TRBJ1-5|TRBV15
CATSPDYSNQPQHF
TGTGCCACCAGCCCTGATTATAGCAATCAGCCCCAGCATTTT
>NA|TRBD2|TRBJ2-7|TRBV4-2
CASSQDLSGGGYEQYF
TGTGCCAGCAGCCAAGATCTAAGCGGGGGGGGATACGAGCAGTACTTC
>many|NA|TRBJ1-1|TRBV3-1
CASSQGQGVVTEAFF
TGTGCCAGCAGCCAGGGCCAGGGCGTTGTAACTGAAGCTTTCTTT
>NA|NA|TRBJ1-1|TRBV6-1
CASNPDVGPAFF
TGTGCCAGCAACCCCGACGTAGGGCCGGCTTTCTTT
>many|NA|TRBJ2-7|TRBV20-1
CSVSTRSSYEQYF
TGCAGTGTTTCCACACGGAGTTCCTACGAGCAGTACTTC
>many|NA|TRBJ2-7|TRBV27
CASSSRRISYEQYF
TGTGCCAGCAGTTCCCGACGGATCTCCTACGAGCAGTACTTC
>NA|NA|TRBJ2-7|TRBV6-1
CASSERGPGYEQYF
TGTGCCAGCAGTGAAAGGGGTCCAGGGTACGAGCAGTACTTC
>NA|TRBD1|TRBJ1-5|TRBV6-4
CASESGVDRVSNQTQHF
TGTGCCAGCGAGTCCGGGGTAGACAGGGTGAGCAATCAGACCCAGCATTTT
>NA|NA|TRBJ1-1|TRBV7-2
CASSLEGLKAFF
TGTGCCAGCAGCTTAGAAGGTTTAAAAGCTTTCTTT
>many|TRBD1|TRBJ1-5|TRBV2
CASSVAGQGRQPQHF
TGTGCCAGCAGTGTTGCCGGACAGGGCCGTCAGCCCCAGCATTTT
>many|NA|TRBJ1-1|TRBV12-5
CASGLDEAEAFF
TGTGCTAGTGGTTTGGACGAGGCTGAAGCTTTCTTT
>many|NA|TRBJ2-7|TRBV30
CAWSVGYEQYF
TGTGCCTGGAGTGTGGGTTACGAGCAGTACTTC
>many|TRBD1|TRBJ1-1|TRBV5-1
CASTVLTGGEAFF
TGCGCCAGCACCGTATTAACAGGGGGCGAAGCTTTCTTT
>NA|NA|TRBJ1-2|TRBV3-1
CASSFRSGAGGSTF
TGTGCCAGCAGCTTCAGATCCGGGGCCGGAGGATCTACCTTC
>many|NA|TRBJ1-1|TRBV12-3/TRBV12-4
CASSSEQGIFGNTEAFF
TGTGCCAGCAGTTCAGAGCAGGGCATATTCGGGAACACTGAAGCTTTCTTT
>many|TRBD1|TRBJ1-5|TRBV29-1
CSVGTGDLNQPQHF
TGCAGCGTTGGGACAGGGGATTTAAATCAGCCCCAGCATTTT
>few|NA|TRBJ1-1|TRBV12-3/TRBV12-4
CASSPAVTEAFF
TGTGCCAGCAGCCCAGCCGTAACTGAAGCTTTCTTT
>many|NA|TRBJ1-6|TRBV30
CAWTGTNNSPLHF
TGTGCCTGGACTGGGACAAATAATTCACCCCTCCACTTT
>few|TRBD2|TRBJ2-5|TRBV20-1
CSARGLAPSGTQYF
TGCAGTGCTAGAGGACTAGCCCCCAGCGGGACCCAGTACTTC
>many|TRBD2|TRBJ2-7|TRBV20-1
CSATSGGVYEQYF
TGCAGTGCTACGAGCGGGGGGGTCTACGAGCAGTACTTC
>NA|TRBD2|TRBJ2-5|TRBV30
CAWSAPGGGRATQYF
TGTGCCTGGAGTGCCCCCGGGGGAGGGCGGGCGACCCAGTACTTC
>many|NA|TRBJ2-2|TRBV5-5
CASSPPGWELFF
TGTGCCAGCAGCCCCCCGGGATGGGAGCTGTTTTTT
>many|NA|TRBJ2-5|TRBV5-1
CASSYLANQETQYF
TGCGCCAGCAGCTACCTAGCGAATCAAGAGACCCAGTACTTC